Listed below are T cell receptor beta chains from one sample, sequenced in a study of T cell clusters in autoimmune cytopenias. TCRdb re-called the multiplex PCR reads; every CDR3 protein appears as one record, without DNA. The sample yields roughly 11,000 distinct CDR3 sequences, of which the top ten take up over 20%. These data also featured in a second study, about T cell repertoires in aging, cancer and after chemotherapy.

The specimen sequenced was peripheral blood. The receptor set was obtained from a human donor in good health. Each CDR3 is given with its conserved first and last residue. Fields, in order: V gene, clone size, J gene, CDR3 protein. The size field is filled for only some rows; it gives once, few, many or a size class.

V: TRBV7-2; size: .; J: TRBJ1-5; CDR3: CASSPEGTKNNQPQHF
V: TRBV27; size: .; J: TRBJ1-5; CDR3: CASSLRDRYQPQHF
V: TRBV27; size: medium-sized; J: TRBJ2-3; CDR3: CASSPGQDPDTQYF
V: TRBV6-2/TRBV6-3; size: .; J: TRBJ1-6; CDR3: CASTTGPLRNSPLHF
V: TRBV5-6; size: .; J: TRBJ2-3; CDR3: CASSGLLTDTQYF
V: TRBV7-2; size: .; J: TRBJ2-7; CDR3: CASRDGRRGEGEQYF
V: TRBV12-3/TRBV12-4; size: .; J: TRBJ2-3; CDR3: CASSLAAGSDTQYF
V: TRBV5-6; size: .; J: TRBJ2-5; CDR3: CASSLPTGGEETQYF
V: TRBV6-5; size: large; J: TRBJ1-1; CDR3: CASSQQGATEAFF
V: TRBV11-2; size: .; J: TRBJ2-1; CDR3: CASASSGSYNEQFF
V: TRBV5-6; size: .; J: TRBJ1-4; CDR3: CASSHRQSEKLFF
V: TRBV6-2/TRBV6-3; size: .; J: TRBJ1-5; CDR3: CASSAKAGVNQPQHF
V: TRBV5-4; size: medium-sized; J: TRBJ2-5; CDR3: CASSSVYGETQYF
V: TRBV6-2/TRBV6-3; size: .; J: TRBJ2-7; CDR3: CASSWAGSYEQYF
V: TRBV15; size: .; J: TRBJ1-4; CDR3: CATSRARTQGPLNEKLFF